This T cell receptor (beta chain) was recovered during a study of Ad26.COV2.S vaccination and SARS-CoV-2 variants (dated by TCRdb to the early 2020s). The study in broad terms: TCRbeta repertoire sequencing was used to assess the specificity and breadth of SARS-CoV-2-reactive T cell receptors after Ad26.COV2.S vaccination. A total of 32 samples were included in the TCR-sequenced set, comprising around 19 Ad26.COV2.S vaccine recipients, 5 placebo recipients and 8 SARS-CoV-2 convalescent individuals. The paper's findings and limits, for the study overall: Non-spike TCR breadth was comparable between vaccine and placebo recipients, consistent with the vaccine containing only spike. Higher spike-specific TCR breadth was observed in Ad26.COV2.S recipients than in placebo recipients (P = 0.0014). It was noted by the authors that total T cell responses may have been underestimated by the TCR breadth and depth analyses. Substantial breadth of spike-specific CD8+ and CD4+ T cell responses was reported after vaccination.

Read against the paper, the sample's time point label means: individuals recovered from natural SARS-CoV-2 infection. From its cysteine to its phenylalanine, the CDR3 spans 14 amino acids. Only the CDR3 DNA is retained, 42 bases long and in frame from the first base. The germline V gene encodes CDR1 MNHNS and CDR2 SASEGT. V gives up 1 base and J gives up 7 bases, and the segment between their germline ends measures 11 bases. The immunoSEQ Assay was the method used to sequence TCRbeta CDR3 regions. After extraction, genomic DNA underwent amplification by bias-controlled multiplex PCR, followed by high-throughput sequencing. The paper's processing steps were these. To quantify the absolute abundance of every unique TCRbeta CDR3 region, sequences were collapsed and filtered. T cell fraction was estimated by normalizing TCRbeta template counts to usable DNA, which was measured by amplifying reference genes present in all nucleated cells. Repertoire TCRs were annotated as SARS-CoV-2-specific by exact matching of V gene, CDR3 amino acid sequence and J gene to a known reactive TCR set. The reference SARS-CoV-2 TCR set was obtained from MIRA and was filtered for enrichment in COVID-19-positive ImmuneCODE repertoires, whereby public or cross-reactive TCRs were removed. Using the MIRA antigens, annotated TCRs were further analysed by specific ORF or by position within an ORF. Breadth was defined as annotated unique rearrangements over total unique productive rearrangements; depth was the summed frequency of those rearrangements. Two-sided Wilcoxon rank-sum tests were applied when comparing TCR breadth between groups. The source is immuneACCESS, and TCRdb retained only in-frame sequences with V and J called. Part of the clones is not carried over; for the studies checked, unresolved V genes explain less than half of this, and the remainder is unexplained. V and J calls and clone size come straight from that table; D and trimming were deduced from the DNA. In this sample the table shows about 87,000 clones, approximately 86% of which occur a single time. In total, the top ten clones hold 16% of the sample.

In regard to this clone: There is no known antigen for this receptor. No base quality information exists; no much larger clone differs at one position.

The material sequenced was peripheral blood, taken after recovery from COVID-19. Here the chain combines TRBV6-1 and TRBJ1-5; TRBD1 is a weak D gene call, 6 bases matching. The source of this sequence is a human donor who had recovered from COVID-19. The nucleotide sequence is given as TGTGCCAGCAGTGAAGTTGGGGGCTGGCAGCCCCAGCATTTT. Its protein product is CASSEVGGWQPQHF.